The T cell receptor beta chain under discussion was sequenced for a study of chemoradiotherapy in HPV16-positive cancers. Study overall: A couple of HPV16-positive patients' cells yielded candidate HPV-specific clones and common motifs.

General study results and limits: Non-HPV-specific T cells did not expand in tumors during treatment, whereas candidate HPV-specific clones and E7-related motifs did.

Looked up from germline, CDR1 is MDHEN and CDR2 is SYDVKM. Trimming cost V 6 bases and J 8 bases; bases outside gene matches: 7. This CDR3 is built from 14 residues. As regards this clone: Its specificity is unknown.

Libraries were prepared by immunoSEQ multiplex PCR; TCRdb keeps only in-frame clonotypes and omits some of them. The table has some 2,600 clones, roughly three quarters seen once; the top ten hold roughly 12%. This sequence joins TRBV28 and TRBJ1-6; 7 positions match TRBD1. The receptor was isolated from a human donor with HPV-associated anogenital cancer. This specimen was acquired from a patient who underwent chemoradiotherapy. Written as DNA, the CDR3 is TGTGCCAGCAGCCACCGACAGGGTTATTCACCCCTCCACTTT. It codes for CASSHRQGYSPLHF.